Detailed here is one T cell receptor beta chain. The data belong to a study of response to subunit inactivated influenza vaccine. CDR1 and CDR2 (germline): DFQATT, SNEGSKA (reference sequence). There are 14 residues in the CDR3. V was cut by 5 bases and J by 0 bases, with 10 bases left in between. TCRdb re-analysed the RT-PCR reads in MiXCR, keeping a single row per CDR3 protein. The repertoire has around 570,000 distinct CDR3 sequences, approximately 7.6% of them found once; the top ten carry 10% to 15%. The sequence was obtained from a man between 50 and 75 years old who received an inactivated influenza vaccine. The V gene is TRBV20-1, the J gene TRBJ2-2; D may be TRBD1 (6 bases). Specimen: PBMCs from blood, collected roughly 24 months after vaccination. The CDR3 DNA reads TGCAGTGCTGCAGGGGCCGCGAACACCGGGGAGCTGTTTTTT. Protein product: CSAAGAANTGELFF.